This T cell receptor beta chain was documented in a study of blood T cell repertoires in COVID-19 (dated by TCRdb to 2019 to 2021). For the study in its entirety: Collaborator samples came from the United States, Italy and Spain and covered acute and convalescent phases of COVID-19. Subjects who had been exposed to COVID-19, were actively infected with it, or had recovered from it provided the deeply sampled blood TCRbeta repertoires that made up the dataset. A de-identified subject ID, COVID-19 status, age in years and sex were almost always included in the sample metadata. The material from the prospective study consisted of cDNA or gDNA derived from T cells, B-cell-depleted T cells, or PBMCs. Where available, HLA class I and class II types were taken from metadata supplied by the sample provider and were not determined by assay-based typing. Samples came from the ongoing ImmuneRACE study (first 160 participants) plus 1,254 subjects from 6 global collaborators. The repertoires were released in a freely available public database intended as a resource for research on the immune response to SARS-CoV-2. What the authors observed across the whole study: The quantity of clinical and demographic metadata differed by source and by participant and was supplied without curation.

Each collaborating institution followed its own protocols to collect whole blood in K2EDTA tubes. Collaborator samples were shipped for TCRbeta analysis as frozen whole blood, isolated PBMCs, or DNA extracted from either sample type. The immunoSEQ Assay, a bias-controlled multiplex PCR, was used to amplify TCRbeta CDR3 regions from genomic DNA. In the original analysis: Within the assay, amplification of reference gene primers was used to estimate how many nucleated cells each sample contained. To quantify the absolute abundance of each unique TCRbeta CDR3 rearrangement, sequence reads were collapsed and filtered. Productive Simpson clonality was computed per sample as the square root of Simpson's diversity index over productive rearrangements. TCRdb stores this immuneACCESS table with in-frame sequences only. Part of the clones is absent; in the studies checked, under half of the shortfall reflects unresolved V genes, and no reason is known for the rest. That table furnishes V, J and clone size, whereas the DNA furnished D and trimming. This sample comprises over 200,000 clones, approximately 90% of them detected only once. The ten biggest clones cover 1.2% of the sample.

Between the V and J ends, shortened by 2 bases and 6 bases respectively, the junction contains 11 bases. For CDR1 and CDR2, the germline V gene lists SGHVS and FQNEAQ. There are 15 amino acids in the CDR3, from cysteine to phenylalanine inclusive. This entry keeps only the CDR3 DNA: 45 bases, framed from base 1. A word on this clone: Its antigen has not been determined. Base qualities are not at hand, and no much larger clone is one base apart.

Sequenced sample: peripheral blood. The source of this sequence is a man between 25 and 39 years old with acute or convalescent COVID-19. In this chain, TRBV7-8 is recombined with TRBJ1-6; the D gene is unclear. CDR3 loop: CASSLSAGVNSPLHF. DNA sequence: TGTGCCAGCAGCTTATCCGCAGGCGTTAATTCACCCCTCCACTTT.